This section outlines one T cell receptor (beta chain) sequence together with its context. The specificity of this receptor is unknown. Base qualities are missing; no much larger clone stands one base away. This sample was included in a study of OX40 agonist ivuxolimab in advanced cancers. Study-wide context: Ivuxolimab, which targeted the costimulatory receptor OX40 (CD134), was an agonistic, fully human IgG2 monoclonal antibody. The paper describes the monotherapy dose-escalation part (N ≈ 50 patients) of the phase I trial of ivuxolimab. The purpose of peripheral TCRbeta sequencing was to test whether ivuxolimab changed TCR sequence diversity and led to clonal T-cell expansion. Of the approximately 53 patients in dose escalation, some 19 had hepatocellular carcinoma, about 15 had melanoma, 9 had renal cell carcinoma and 9 had head and neck cancer. Partial responses occurred in three dose-escalation patients: two with cutaneous melanoma and one with hepatocellular carcinoma. Intravenous ivuxolimab was administered to patients every 2 weeks at six dose levels: 0.01, 0.1, 0.3, 1.5, 3 and 10 mg/kg. In the dose-escalation cohort, 70% to 85% of patients were male, and the mean age was roughly 60 years, with a range of 23 to 79. Prior anti-PD-1, anti-PD-L1 or anti-CTLA-4 therapy was permitted, and checkpoint inhibitors had been received by approximately 39% of dose-escalation patients.

Via the germline V gene, CDR1 is SQVTM and CDR2 ANQGSEA. Its CDR3 holds 12 amino acids, cysteine through phenylalanine. The sequence is cut down to CDR3 DNA, 36 bases in frame from base 1. Between the V and J ends, shortened by 3 bases and 5 bases respectively, the junction contains 8 bases. Patients with autoimmune disease history or receiving systemic immunosuppression were excluded from the trial. Peripheral blood for TCR sequencing was collected from all dose cohorts at baseline, on cycle 4 day 1, and on cycle 7 day 1. Samples were obtained from an open-label, multicenter, first-in-human phase I dose-escalation trial of ivuxolimab. Adults with locally advanced or metastatic head and neck squamous cell, hepatocellular, melanoma or renal cell carcinoma were enrolled in the trial. Before TCR sequencing, CD4+ T cells and CD8+ T cells from peripheral blood were sorted into separate populations. Genomic DNA was isolated from the sorted cells so that the TCRbeta CDR3 region could be sequenced. The immunoSEQ Assay was used for sequencing of TCRbeta CDR3 regions. What TCRdb holds here is the immuneACCESS table cut down to in-frame rearrangements. Part of the clones is not present; checked against another copy, under half of the missing clones reflect an unresolved V gene, and the others are unexplained. This sample is represented by 55,000 to 70,000 clones; around 83% of them were singletons. Approximately 4.5% of the sample is in the top ten clones.

Points the paper makes about the study in general: After ivuxolimab, more expanded clones were found on average in CD8+ T cells than in CD4+ T cells. Antigen specificity was not determined for the clonally expanded peripheral T cells. Low levels of normalized T-cell clonal expansion were also seen in some nonresponding patients. Clonal expansion of both CD4+ and CD8+ blood T cells was observed from baseline to week 6 at doses 0.1 to 3.0 mg/kg. In the 0.1-3.0 mg/kg groups, partial responders had among the lowest normalized peripheral clonal expansion, particularly in CD8+ T cells.

The chain links TRBV29-1 with TRBJ2-1; the D element could tentatively be TRBD1 or TRBD2, as 5 bases agree for each. This specimen was CD4+ or CD8+ T cells sorted from blood, taken in a trial of the OX40 agonist ivuxolimab. The sequence was collected from an adult with an advanced solid tumor such as melanoma, head and neck, liver or kidney cancer. The DNA sequence follows: TGCAGCGTTGACTGGGGGAACAATGAGCAGTTCTTC. This encodes CSVDWGNNEQFF.